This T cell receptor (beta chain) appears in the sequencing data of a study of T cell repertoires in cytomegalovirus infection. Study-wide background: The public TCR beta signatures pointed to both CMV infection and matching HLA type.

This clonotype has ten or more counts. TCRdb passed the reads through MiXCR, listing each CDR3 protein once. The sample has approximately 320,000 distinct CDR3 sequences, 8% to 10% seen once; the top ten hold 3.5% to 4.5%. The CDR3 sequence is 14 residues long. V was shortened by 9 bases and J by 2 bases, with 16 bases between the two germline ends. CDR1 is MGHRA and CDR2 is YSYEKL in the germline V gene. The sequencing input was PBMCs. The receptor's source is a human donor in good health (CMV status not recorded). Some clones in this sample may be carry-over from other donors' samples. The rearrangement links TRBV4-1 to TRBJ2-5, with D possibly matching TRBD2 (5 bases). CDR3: CASGPVSGQETQYF. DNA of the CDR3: TGCGCCAGTGGCCCCGTAAGCGGTCAAGAGACCCAGTACTTC.